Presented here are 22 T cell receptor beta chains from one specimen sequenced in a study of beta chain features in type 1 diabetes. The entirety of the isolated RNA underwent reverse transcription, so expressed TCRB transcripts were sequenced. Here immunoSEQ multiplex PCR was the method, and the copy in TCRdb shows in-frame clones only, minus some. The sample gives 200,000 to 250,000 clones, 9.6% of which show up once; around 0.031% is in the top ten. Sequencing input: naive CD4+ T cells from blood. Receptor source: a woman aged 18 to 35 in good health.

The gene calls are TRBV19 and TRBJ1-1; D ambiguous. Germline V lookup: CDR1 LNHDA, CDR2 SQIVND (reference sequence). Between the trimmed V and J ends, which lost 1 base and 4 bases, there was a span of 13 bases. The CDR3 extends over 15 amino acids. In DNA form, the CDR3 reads TGTGCCAGTAGTATAGGAGCCAGCCTAGGCACTGAAGCTTTCTTT. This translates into CASSIGASLGTEAFF.

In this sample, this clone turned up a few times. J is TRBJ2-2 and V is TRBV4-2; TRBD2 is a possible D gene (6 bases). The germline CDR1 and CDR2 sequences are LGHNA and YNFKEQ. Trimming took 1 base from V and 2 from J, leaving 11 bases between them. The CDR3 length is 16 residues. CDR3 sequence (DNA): TGTGCCAGCAGCCAAGTCGCGGGGCCCAACACCGGGGAGCTGTTTTTT. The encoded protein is CASSQVAGPNTGELFF.

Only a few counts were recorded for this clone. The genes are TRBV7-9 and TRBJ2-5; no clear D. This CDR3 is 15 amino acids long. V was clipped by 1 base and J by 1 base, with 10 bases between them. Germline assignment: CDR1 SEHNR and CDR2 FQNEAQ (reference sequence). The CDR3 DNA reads TGTGCCAGCAGCTTAGGTACGCACAGCCAAGAGACCCAGTACTTC. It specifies CASSLGTHSQETQYF.

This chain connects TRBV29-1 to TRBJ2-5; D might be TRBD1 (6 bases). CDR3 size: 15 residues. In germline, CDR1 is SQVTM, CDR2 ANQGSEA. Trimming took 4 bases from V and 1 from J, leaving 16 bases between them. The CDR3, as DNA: TGCAGCGTTGCGGACAGATCGAGAAGCCAAGAGACCCAGTACTTC. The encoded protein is CSVADRSRSQETQYF.

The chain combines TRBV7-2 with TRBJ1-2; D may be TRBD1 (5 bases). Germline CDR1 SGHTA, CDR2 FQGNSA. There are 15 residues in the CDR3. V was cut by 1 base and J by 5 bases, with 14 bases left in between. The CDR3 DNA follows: TGTGCCAGCAGCTTAGGGCAGGGATTTCCATATGGCTACACCTTC. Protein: CASSLGQGFPYGYTF. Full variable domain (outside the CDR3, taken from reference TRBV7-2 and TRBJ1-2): GAGVSQSPSNKVTEKGKDVELRCDPISGHTALYWYRQSLGQGLEFLIYFQGNSAPDKSGLPSDRFSAERTGGSVSTLTIQRTQQEDSAVYLCASSLGQGFPYGYTFGSGTRLTVV.

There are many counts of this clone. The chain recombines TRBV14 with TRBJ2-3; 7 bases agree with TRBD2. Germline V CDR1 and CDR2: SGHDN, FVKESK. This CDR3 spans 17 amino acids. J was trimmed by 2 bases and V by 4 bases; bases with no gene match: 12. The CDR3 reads CASSPRKRDLFTDTQYF. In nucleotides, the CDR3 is TGTGCCAGCAGCCCAAGAAAGCGGGACCTGTTCACAGATACGCAGTATTTT.

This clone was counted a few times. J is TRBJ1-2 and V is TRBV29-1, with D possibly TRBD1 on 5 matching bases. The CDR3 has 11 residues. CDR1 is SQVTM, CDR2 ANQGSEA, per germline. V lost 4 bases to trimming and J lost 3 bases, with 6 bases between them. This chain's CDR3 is CSVVRDYGYTF. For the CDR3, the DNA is TGCAGCGTTGTCAGGGACTATGGCTACACCTTC.

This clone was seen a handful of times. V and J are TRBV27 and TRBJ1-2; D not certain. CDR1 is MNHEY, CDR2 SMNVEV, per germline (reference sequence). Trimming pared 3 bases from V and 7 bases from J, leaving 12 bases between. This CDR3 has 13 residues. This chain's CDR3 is CASSFLRMGGYTF. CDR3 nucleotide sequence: TGTGCCAGCAGTTTTTTGAGGATGGGTGGCTACACCTTC.

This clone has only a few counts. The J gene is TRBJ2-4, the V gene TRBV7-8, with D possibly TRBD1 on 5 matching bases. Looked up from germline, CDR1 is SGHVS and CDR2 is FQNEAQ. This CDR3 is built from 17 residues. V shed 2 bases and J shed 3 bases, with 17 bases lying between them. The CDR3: CASSLQVRGVGKNIQYF. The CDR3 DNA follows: TGTGCCAGCAGCTTACAGGTTAGGGGTGTCGGCAAAAACATTCAGTACTTC.

As DNA, the CDR3 is TGTGCCAGCAGCCCAGGGACTAGCGGTTTCACAGATACGCAGTATTTT. This gives the protein CASSPGTSGFTDTQYF. This sequence joins TRBV5-4 and TRBJ2-3, with 11 positions matching TRBD2. The CDR3 sequence is 16 residues long. The V gene's germline CDR1 is SGHNT and CDR2 YYREEE (reference sequence). The V segment lost 4 bases and the J segment 2 bases; nucleotides outside the gene matches: 6.

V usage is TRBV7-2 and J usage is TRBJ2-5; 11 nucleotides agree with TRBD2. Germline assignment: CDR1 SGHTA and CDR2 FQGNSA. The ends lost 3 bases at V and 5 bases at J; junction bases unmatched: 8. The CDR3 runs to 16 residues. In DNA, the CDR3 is TGTGCCAGCAGCTTGCAGAGACTAGCGGGGAGGGAGACCCAGTACTTC. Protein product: CASSLQRLAGRETQYF.

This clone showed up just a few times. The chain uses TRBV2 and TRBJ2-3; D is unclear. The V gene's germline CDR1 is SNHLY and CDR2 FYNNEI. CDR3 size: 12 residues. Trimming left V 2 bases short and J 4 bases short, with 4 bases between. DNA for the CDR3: TGTGCCAGCAGTGAATCCTCAGATACGCAGTATTTT. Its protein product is CASSESSDTQYF.

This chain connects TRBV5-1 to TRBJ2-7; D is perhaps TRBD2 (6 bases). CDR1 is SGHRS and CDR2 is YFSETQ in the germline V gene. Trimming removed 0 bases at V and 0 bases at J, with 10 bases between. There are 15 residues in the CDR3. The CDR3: CASSLGFSGSYEQYF. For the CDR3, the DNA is TGCGCCAGCAGCTTGGGATTTAGCGGCTCCTACGAGCAGTACTTC.

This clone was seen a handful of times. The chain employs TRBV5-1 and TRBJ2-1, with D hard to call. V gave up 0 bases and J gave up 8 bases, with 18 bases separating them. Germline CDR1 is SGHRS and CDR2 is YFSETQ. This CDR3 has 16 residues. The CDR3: CASSLDSRTEWDEQFF. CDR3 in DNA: TGCGCCAGCAGCTTGGATTCTAGAACTGAATGGGATGAGCAGTTCTTC.

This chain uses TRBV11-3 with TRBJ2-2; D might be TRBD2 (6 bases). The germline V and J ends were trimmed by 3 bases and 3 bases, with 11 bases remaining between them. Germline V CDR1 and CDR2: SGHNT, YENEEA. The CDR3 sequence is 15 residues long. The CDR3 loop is CASSFGGADTGELFF. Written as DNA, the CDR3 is TGTGCCAGCAGCTTCGGAGGGGCGGACACCGGGGAGCTGTTTTTT. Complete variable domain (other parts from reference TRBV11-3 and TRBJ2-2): EAGVVQSPRYKIIEKKQPVAFWCNPISGHNTLYWYLQNLGQGPELLIRYENEEAVDDSQLPKDRFSAERLKGVDSTLKIQPAELGDSAVYLCASSFGGADTGELFFGEGSRLTVL.

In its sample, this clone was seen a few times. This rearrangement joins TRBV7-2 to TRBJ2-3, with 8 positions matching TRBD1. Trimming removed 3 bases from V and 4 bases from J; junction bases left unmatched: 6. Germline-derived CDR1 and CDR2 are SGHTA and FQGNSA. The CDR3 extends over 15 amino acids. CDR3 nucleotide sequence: TGTGCCAGCAGCTTGACAGGGGAGTTCGCAGATACGCAGTATTTT. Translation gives CASSLTGEFADTQYF.

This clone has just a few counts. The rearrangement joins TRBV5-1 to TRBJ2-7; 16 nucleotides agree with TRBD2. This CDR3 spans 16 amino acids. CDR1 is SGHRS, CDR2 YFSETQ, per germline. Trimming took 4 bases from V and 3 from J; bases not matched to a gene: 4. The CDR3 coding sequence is TGCGCCAGCAGCCCTGGGACTAGCGGGAGGGTCTACGAGCAGTACTTC. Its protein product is CASSPGTSGRVYEQYF. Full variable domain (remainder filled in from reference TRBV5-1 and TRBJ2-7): KAGVTQTPRYLIKTRGQQVTLSCSPISGHRSVSWYQQTPGQGLQFLFEYFSETQRNKGNFPGRFSGRQFSNSRSEMNVSTLELGDSALYLCASSPGTSGRVYEQYFGPGTRLTVT.

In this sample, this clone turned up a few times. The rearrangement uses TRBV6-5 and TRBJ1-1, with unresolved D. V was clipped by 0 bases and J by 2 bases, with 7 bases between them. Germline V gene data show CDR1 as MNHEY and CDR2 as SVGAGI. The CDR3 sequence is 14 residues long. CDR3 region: CASSYSRGNTEAFF. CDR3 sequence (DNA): TGTGCCAGCAGTTACTCACGGGGAAACACTGAAGCTTTCTTT.

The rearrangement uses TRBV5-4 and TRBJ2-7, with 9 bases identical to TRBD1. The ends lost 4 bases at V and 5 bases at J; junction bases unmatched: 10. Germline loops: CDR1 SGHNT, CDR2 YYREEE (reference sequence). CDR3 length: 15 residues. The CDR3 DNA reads TGTGCCAGCAGCCTTTCAGGACAGGGGTTGGACGAGCAGTACTTC. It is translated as CASSLSGQGLDEQYF.

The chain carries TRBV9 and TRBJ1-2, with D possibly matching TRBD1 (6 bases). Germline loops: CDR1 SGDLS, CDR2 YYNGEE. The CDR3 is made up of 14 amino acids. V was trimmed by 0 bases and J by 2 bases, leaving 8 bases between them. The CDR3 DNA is TGTGCCAGCAGCGTAGCTAGGGGGAACTATGGCTACACCTTC. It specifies CASSVARGNYGYTF.

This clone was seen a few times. The CDR3 DNA reads TGTGCCAGCAGCCCTGACAGGGTAACTAATGAAAAACTGTTTTTT. This gives the protein CASSPDRVTNEKLFF. The V call is TRBV7-9, the J call TRBJ1-4, with 7 bases aligning to TRBD1. The CDR3 sequence is 15 residues long. V was clipped by 5 bases and J by 1 base; unmatched bases: 4. Germline CDR1 and CDR2: SEHNR and FQNEAQ (reference sequence).

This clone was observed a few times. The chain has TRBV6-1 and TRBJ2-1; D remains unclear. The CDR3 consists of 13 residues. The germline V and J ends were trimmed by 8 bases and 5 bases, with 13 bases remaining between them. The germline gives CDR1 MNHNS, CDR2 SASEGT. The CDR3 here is CASAIPTDNEQFF. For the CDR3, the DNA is TGTGCCAGCGCTATTCCAACCGACAATGAGCAGTTCTTC.